The present T cell receptor beta chain was sequenced within a study of CD8 T cells in Susac syndrome. This CDR3 is built from 13 residues. The trim removed 3 bases at V and 1 base at J, leaving 1 base unmatched. Germline CDR1 and CDR2: DFQATT and SNEGSKA (reference sequence). CD8+ and CD4+ T cells circulating in blood were sequenced for TCR beta. The controls were healthy donors who were matched for age and sex. Negative isolation was applied to CD8+ and CD4+ T cells, and FACS enrichment was applied to TEMRA cells. Random hexamers served to reverse transcribe about 0.45 to 1 ug RNA. Amplification of the TCR beta CDR3 was carried out by immunoSEQ multiplex PCR, which spanned a total of 54 Vbeta and 13 Jbeta segments. TCRdb reprocessed the immunoSEQ multiplex PCR reads with MiXCR, giving one entry per CDR3 protein. The sample has some 150,000 distinct CDR3 sequences; less than 95% are singletons.

Specimen: CD4+ T cells from PBMCs. The chain couples TRBV20-1 to TRBJ2-5; 8 bases line up with TRBD2. The receptor's source is a human donor in good health. The CDR3 sequence is CSASGRAQETQYF. CDR3 nucleotides: TGCAGTGCTAGCGGGAGGGCCCAAGAGACCCAGTACTTC.